The text below deals with one T cell receptor beta chain. The data were produced by immunoSEQ multiplex PCR, yet TCRdb's version contains in-frame clones alone and is incomplete. Here the sample spans around 380,000 clones, 81% being singletons. This sample was taken from a study of blood T cell repertoires in COVID-19. The CDR3 has 14 residues. Germline loops: CDR1 LGHNT, CDR2 FRNRAP. V trimming: 7 bases; J trimming: 3 bases; junction bases outside the gene matches: 6. The sequence was obtained from a human donor with acute or convalescent COVID-19. The donor label of this sample is uncertain. The source material was peripheral blood. This chain uses TRBV12-5 with TRBJ2-7; 10 bases map to TRBD1. The CDR3 region is CASAPTGGRYEQYF. As DNA, the CDR3 is TGTGCTAGTGCCCCGACAGGGGGCCGCTACGAGCAGTACTTC.